This TCR beta chain came from a study of blood T cell repertoires in COVID-19. The overall study: Both acute and convalescent COVID-19 samples were obtained from the United States, Italy and Spain. T cells, B-cell-depleted T cells, or PBMCs supplied cDNA or gDNA.

Source study methods: Amplification of reference gene primers provided the estimated nucleated cell counts. Repertoires were generated with immunoSEQ multiplex PCR, while TCRdb's copy carries only in-frame clones and drops some. That table furnishes V, J and clone size, whereas the DNA furnished D and trimming. This table holds approximately 670,000 clones, approximately 90% found once. Between the trimmed V and J ends, which lost 0 bases and 1 base, there was a span of 7 bases. Per germline, CDR1 SGDLS and CDR2 YYNGEE. The CDR3 has 14 residues. The chain combines TRBV9 with TRBJ1-2; possible D gene TRBD1, 5 bases. The source material was peripheral blood. The TCR sequence derives from a woman under 30 with acute or convalescent COVID-19. The CDR3 DNA follows: TGTGCCAGCAGCGTAGTGGACAATAACTATGGCTACACCTTC. It is translated as CASSVVDNNYGYTF. Full variable domain (rest looked up from reference TRBV9 and TRBJ1-2): DSGVTQTPKHLITATGQRVTLRCSPRSGDLSVYWYQQSLDQGLQFLIQYYNGEERAKGNILERFSAQQFPDLHSELNLSSLELGDSALYFCASSVVDNNYGYTFGSGTRLTVV.